This T cell receptor (beta chain) was profiled in a study of T cells in Graves' hyperthyroidism and ophthalmopathy. Using RNA transcripts as the source, TCR beta CDR3 regions were amplified. Using the HTBI primer set, a first-round RT-PCR was run on the TCR CDR3. TCRdb ran MiXCR on the multiplex PCR reads and lists one entry per CDR3 protein. The sample contains about 640,000 distinct CDR3 sequences, less than 25% of which appear only once. For this clonotype: The antigen is not known.

With 2 bases removed from V and 2 bases from J, the gap between germline ends came to 12 bases. The length of the CDR3 is 15 residues. The germline V gene has CDR1 MNHEY and CDR2 SMNVEV (reference sequence). General study results and limits: Clonotypes that were expanded in thyroid above 0.001 mostly appeared in blood too.

The sample was blood. The rearrangement joins TRBV27 to TRBJ2-5, with D possibly matching TRBD1 (6 bases). This TCR came from a young man with Graves' ophthalmopathy. The chain's CDR3 is CASSLIQGPQETQYF. For the CDR3, the DNA is TGTGCCAGCAGTTTAATACAGGGCCCTCAAGAGACCCAGTACTTC.